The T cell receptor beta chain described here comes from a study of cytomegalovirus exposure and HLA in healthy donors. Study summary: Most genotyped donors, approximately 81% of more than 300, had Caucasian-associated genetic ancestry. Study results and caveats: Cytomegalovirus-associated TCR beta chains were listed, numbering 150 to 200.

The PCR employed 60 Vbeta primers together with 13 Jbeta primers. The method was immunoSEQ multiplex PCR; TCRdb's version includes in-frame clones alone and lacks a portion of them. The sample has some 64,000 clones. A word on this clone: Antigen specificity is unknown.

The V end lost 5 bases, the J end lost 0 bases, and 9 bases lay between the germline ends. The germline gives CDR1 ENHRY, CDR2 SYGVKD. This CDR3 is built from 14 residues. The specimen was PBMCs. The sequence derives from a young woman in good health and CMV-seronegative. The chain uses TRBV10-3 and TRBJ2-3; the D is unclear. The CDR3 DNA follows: TGTGCCATCAGTCACGACTCTAGCACAGATACGCAGTATTTT. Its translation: CAISHDSSTDTQYF.